The 5 T cell receptor beta chains below all came from one sample that was sequenced in a study of metastatic and nonmetastatic thyroid tumors. TCRdb reassembled clones from the PCR reads with MiXCR. The table shows roughly 8,400 clones, with about 30% occurring only once. Every patient was untreated before thyroid surgery. Sequencing used tumor tissue. All receptors come from a female donor with papillary thyroid cancer or a benign thyroid nodule (not recorded which). Some clones in this sample may be carry-over from other donors' samples.

The table lists this clone with many counts. The rearrangement uses TRBV20-1 and TRBJ1-2; D ambiguous. Trimming shortened V by 0 bases and J by 4 bases, and 12 bases separated the two germline ends. This CDR3 spans 14 amino acids. Per germline, CDR1 DFQATT and CDR2 SNEGSKA (reference sequence). Here the CDR3 DNA reads TGCAGTGCTAGAGATAGGGAGACTATCTATGGCTACACCTTC. Translating gives CSARDRETIYGYTF.

Remarks on this clone: A read error may produce the germline difference seen at one junction end. V is TRBV30 and J is TRBJ2-5, with D perhaps matching TRBD1 (5 bases). The CDR3 runs to 13 residues. Germline V gives CDR1 GTSNPN, CDR2 SVGIG (reference sequence). CDR3 DNA: TGTTCCTGGAGTGTACAGGACCAAGAGACCCAGTGCTTC. Translation gives CSWSVQDQETQCF. The whole variable domain, filled in from reference TRBV30 and TRBJ2-5, reads SQTIHQWPATLVQPVGSPLSLECTVEGTSNPNLYWYRQAAGRGLQLLFYSVGIGQISSEVPQNLSASRPQDRQFILSSKKLLLSDSGFYLCSWSVQDQETQCFGPGTRLLVL.

The V and J genes are TRBV4-1 and TRBJ2-1; 7 nucleotides match TRBD2. This CDR3 is built from 14 residues. The J segment lost 7 bases and the V segment lost 4 bases, leaving 7 bases of the junction unmatched. The V gene's germline CDR1 is MGHRA and CDR2 YSYEKL. The CDR3 DNA is TGCGCCAGCAGCCTAGCGGGCGAAGCTAATGAGCAGTTCTTC. Amino acids: CASSLAGEANEQFF.

As to this clone: At one of its ends the junction is not consistent with the germline gene, which may arise from a read error. V gene TRBV30 combines with J gene TRBJ1-2; D is perhaps TRBD1 (5 bases). The CDR3 contains 13 residues. CDR1 and CDR2 from the germline V gene are GTSNPN and SVGIG (reference sequence). The CDR3 sequence is CLEGHEGTYGYTF. CDR3 nucleotide sequence: TGCCTGGAGGGCCATGAGGGGACCTATGGCTACACCTTC. Variable domain in full (rest from reference TRBV30 and TRBJ1-2): SQTIHQWPATLVQPVGSPLSLECTVEGTSNPNLYWYRQAAGRGLQLLFYSVGIGQISSEVPQNLSASRPQDRQFILSSKKLLLSDSGFYLCLEGHEGTYGYTFGSGTRLTVV.

This clone was seen a handful of times. The rearrangement links TRBV6-1 to TRBJ1-2; possible D gene TRBD1, 5 bases. Trimming took off 4 bases at V and 7 bases at J, with 13 bases between the two ends. The CDR3 spans 13 residues. CDR1 and CDR2 (germline): MNHNS, SASEGT. The CDR3 DNA follows: TGTGCCAGCAGTGGTTGGGGTGGGGGTGGCTACACCTTC. Translated: CASSGWGGGGYTF.